The 3 T cell receptor beta chains below all came from one sample that was sequenced in a study of T-cell reconstitution after alpha-beta-depleted transplantation in children. Unique molecular identifiers were incorporated into the prepared TCRbeta library. TCRdb recomputed calls from the PCR reads with MiXCR, one row per CDR3 protein. This repertoire shows a few hundred thousand distinct CDR3 sequences, over 10% found once; its top ten account for 2% to 2.5%. The sequencing here drew on PBMCs, mostly from graft donor cells, taken 360 days after TCRalphabeta/CD19-depleted stem cell transplant. These TCRs come from a male patient under 18 who had a stem cell transplant for acute myeloid leukemia, so the T cells may come from the graft donor.

This clonotype was seen a few times. The chain joins TRBV20-1 to TRBJ2-1, with 11 bases aligning to TRBD2. J was trimmed by 7 bases and V by 3 bases; bases with no gene match: 8. Germline V lookup: CDR1 DFQATT, CDR2 SNEGSKA (reference sequence). The length of the CDR3 is 15 residues. CDR3 loop: CSARFTSGSGNEQFF. CDR3 DNA sequence: TGCAGTGCTAGGTTCACTAGCGGGAGTGGAAATGAGCAGTTCTTC.

The rearrangement links TRBV19 to TRBJ2-1; tentative D call: TRBD2 (6 bases). The CDR3 is 13 residues long. Germline loops: CDR1 LNHDA, CDR2 SQIVND (reference sequence). Trimming shortened V by 6 bases and J by 8 bases, and 14 bases separated the two germline ends. The CDR3 region has the DNA TGTGCCAGTAGATCCTCTTTAGCGGATGAGCAGTTCTTC. As protein: CASRSSLADEQFF. The variable domain in full, with the rest retrieved from reference TRBV19 and TRBJ2-1, is DGGITQSPKYLFRKEGQNVTLSCEQNLNHDAMYWYRQDPGQGLRLIYYSQIVNDFQKGDIAEGYSVSREKKESFPLTVTSAQKNPTAFYLCASRSSLADEQFFGPGTRLTVL.

The V call is TRBV15, the J call TRBJ2-7; D ambiguous. Per germline, CDR1 LNHNV and CDR2 YYDKDF (reference sequence). Trimming shortened V by 4 bases and J by 1 base, and 8 bases separated the two germline ends. The CDR3 runs to 13 residues. The CDR3 loop reads CATSMGISYEQYF. In nucleotides, the CDR3 is TGTGCCACCAGCATGGGGATTTCCTACGAGCAGTACTTC.